Listed below are T cell receptor beta chains from one sample, sequenced in a study of technical replicates of blood from a few donors. Using immunoSEQ multiplex PCR, the repertoire was profiled, and TCRdb retains in-frame clones only, with some absent. The sample has 60,000 to 90,000 clones, 95% seen once. Sequenced: T cells isolated from PBMCs. These receptors originate from a human donor in good health. CDR3s include the opening cysteine and the closing phenylalanine or tryptophan. The order of the fields is D gene, clone size, J gene, V gene, CDR3 protein, CDR3 DNA. A D gene is named only where the DNA matches it firmly. Expanded clones are given a class, and other clones once, few, many or no size at all.

D gene: TRBD2; clone size: NA; J gene: TRBJ2-5; V gene: TRBV27; CDR3 protein: CASSLRWASGSQETQYF; CDR3 DNA: TGTGCCAGCAGTTTACGTTGGGCTAGCGGGTCTCAAGAGACCCAGTACTTC
D gene: NA; clone size: NA; J gene: TRBJ1-1; V gene: TRBV6-5; CDR3 protein: CASSGWNTEAFF; CDR3 DNA: TGTGCCAGCTCGGGATGGAACACTGAAGCTTTCTTT
D gene: NA; clone size: NA; J gene: TRBJ2-7; V gene: TRBV30; CDR3 protein: CAWSVLSGLLSYEQYF; CDR3 DNA: TGTGCCTGGAGTGTACTGTCGGGGTTGTTGTCCTACGAGCAGTACTTC
D gene: TRBD1; clone size: NA; J gene: TRBJ2-5; V gene: TRBV5-1; CDR3 protein: CASSLGDRVSSQYF; CDR3 DNA: TGCGCCAGCAGCTTGGGTGACAGGGTATCGTCCCAGTACTTC
D gene: NA; clone size: NA; J gene: TRBJ2-2; V gene: TRBV5-1; CDR3 protein: CASSPGRQPNTGELFF; CDR3 DNA: TGCGCCAGCAGCCCGGGTCGACAGCCGAACACCGGGGAGCTGTTTTTT
D gene: NA; clone size: NA; J gene: TRBJ2-1; V gene: TRBV13; CDR3 protein: CASSLGHEQFF; CDR3 DNA: TGTGCCAGCAGCTTGGGCCATGAGCAGTTCTTC
D gene: NA; clone size: NA; J gene: TRBJ2-2; V gene: TRBV2; CDR3 protein: CASQARGELFF; CDR3 DNA: TGTGCCAGCCAGGCAAGGGGGGAGCTGTTTTTT
D gene: TRBD1; clone size: NA; J gene: TRBJ2-7; V gene: TRBV27; CDR3 protein: CASSSYRGYYEQYF; CDR3 DNA: TGTGCCAGCAGTTCCTACAGGGGTTACTACGAGCAGTACTTC
D gene: TRBD1; clone size: NA; J gene: TRBJ2-2; V gene: TRBV10-2; CDR3 protein: CATLMGPQGAVGTGELFF; CDR3 DNA: TGCGCCACCCTGATGGGTCCACAGGGGGCTGTAGGCACCGGGGAGCTGTTTTTT
D gene: TRBD1; clone size: once; J gene: TRBJ2-7; V gene: TRBV5-6; CDR3 protein: CASSLPVTGRHEQYF; CDR3 DNA: TGTGCCAGCAGCTTGCCGGTGACAGGGCGGCACGAGCAGTACTTC
D gene: NA; clone size: NA; J gene: TRBJ1-2; V gene: TRBV19; CDR3 protein: CATSQGNYGYTF; CDR3 DNA: TGTGCCACTTCGCAGGGGAACTATGGCTACACCTTC
D gene: NA; clone size: NA; J gene: TRBJ2-1; V gene: TRBV5-4; CDR3 protein: CASSLTNRASYNEQFF; CDR3 DNA: TGTGCCAGCAGCTTGACTAACCGCGCTTCCTACAATGAGCAGTTCTTC
D gene: NA; clone size: NA; J gene: TRBJ2-2; V gene: TRBV10-3; CDR3 protein: CAIRLANTGELFF; CDR3 DNA: TGTGCCATCCGTCTAGCGAACACCGGGGAGCTGTTTTTT
D gene: NA; clone size: NA; J gene: TRBJ2-3; V gene: TRBV25-1; CDR3 protein: CASSPYRGAADTQYF; CDR3 DNA: TGTGCCAGCAGTCCCTATCGGGGGGCCGCAGATACGCAGTATTTT
D gene: NA; clone size: NA; J gene: TRBJ2-6; V gene: TRBV27; CDR3 protein: CASSFVGGASGANVLTF; CDR3 DNA: TGTGCCAGCAGTTTCGTCGGCGGCGCCTCTGGGGCCAACGTCCTGACTTTC
D gene: TRBD2; clone size: once; J gene: TRBJ2-1; V gene: TRBV6-5; CDR3 protein: CATSGRGNEQFF; CDR3 DNA: TGTGCCACCAGCGGGAGGGGGAATGAGCAGTTCTTC
D gene: NA; clone size: NA; J gene: TRBJ1-2; V gene: TRBV20-1; CDR3 protein: CSAGKVYGYTF; CDR3 DNA: TGCAGTGCGGGCAAAGTCTATGGCTACACCTTC
D gene: TRBD2; clone size: NA; J gene: TRBJ2-1; V gene: TRBV7-2; CDR3 protein: CASSRLGLAGGSEQFF; CDR3 DNA: TGTGCCAGCAGCCGACTCGGACTAGCGGGAGGGAGTGAGCAGTTCTTC
D gene: TRBD1; clone size: NA; J gene: TRBJ2-5; V gene: TRBV27; CDR3 protein: CASSGTGAETQYF; CDR3 DNA: TGTGCCAGCAGTGGGACAGGGGCAGAGACCCAGTACTTC
D gene: NA; clone size: NA; J gene: TRBJ2-5; V gene: TRBV18; CDR3 protein: CASSPPLSSRETQYF; CDR3 DNA: TGTGCCAGCTCACCACCCCTATCTTCTCGGGAGACCCAGTACTTC
D gene: TRBD2; clone size: NA; J gene: TRBJ2-5; V gene: TRBV7-7; CDR3 protein: CASSFGTSGQETQYF; CDR3 DNA: TGTGCTAGCAGCTTTGGGACTAGCGGTCAAGAGACCCAGTACTTC
D gene: NA; clone size: once; J gene: TRBJ1-2; V gene: TRBV2; CDR3 protein: CATTWQVHYGYTF; CDR3 DNA: TGTGCCACAACCTGGCAGGTTCACTATGGCTACACCTTC
D gene: NA; clone size: NA; J gene: TRBJ1-1; V gene: TRBV7-3; CDR3 protein: CASSLNNPRGNTEAFF; CDR3 DNA: TGTGCCAGCAGCTTAAATAATCCCAGGGGGAACACTGAAGCTTTCTTT
D gene: NA; clone size: NA; J gene: TRBJ1-4; V gene: TRBV29-1; CDR3 protein: CSVREVSGEKLFF; CDR3 DNA: TGCAGCGTGAGGGAGGTTTCTGGAGAAAAACTGTTTTTT
D gene: NA; clone size: NA; J gene: TRBJ1-5; V gene: TRBV27; CDR3 protein: CASSRENQPQHF; CDR3 DNA: TGTGCCAGCAGTCGAGAGAATCAGCCCCAGCATTTT
D gene: NA; clone size: NA; J gene: TRBJ1-2; V gene: TRBV12-2; CDR3 protein: CASRPSLDYTF; CDR3 DNA: TGTGCAAGTCGCCCCTCGCTAGACTACACCTTC
D gene: NA; clone size: NA; J gene: TRBJ2-5; V gene: TRBV20-1; CDR3 protein: CGLGDQETQYF; CDR3 DNA: TGTGGGCTAGGGGATCAAGAGACCCAGTACTTC
D gene: NA; clone size: NA; J gene: TRBJ2-1; V gene: TRBV29-1; CDR3 protein: CSAGRGTYNEQFF; CDR3 DNA: TGCAGCGCCGGCAGGGGAACCTACAATGAGCAGTTCTTC
D gene: NA; clone size: NA; J gene: TRBJ1-1; V gene: TRBV6-1; CDR3 protein: CAGAELMNTEAFF; CDR3 DNA: TGTGCCGGGGCCGAGCTGATGAACACTGAAGCTTTCTTT
D gene: NA; clone size: NA; J gene: TRBJ1-1; V gene: TRBV2; CDR3 protein: CASSERISLLEVSEAFF; CDR3 DNA: TGTGCCAGCAGTGAGAGGATTAGTTTACTCGAGGTTTCTGAAGCTTTCTTT
D gene: NA; clone size: NA; J gene: TRBJ1-6; V gene: TRBV6-1; CDR3 protein: CASNSIGANSPLHF; CDR3 DNA: TGTGCCAGCAACTCCATTGGGGCTAATTCACCCCTCCACTTT
D gene: TRBD2; clone size: once; J gene: TRBJ2-5; V gene: TRBV29-1; CDR3 protein: CSVIRTSGQETQYF; CDR3 DNA: TGCAGCGTAATACGGACTAGCGGACAAGAGACCCAGTACTTC
D gene: NA; clone size: once; J gene: TRBJ2-3; V gene: TRBV5-6; CDR3 protein: CASKSNRRRGSTDTQYF; CDR3 DNA: TGTGCCAGCAAAAGCAACCGACGGAGGGGCAGCACAGATACGCAGTATTTT
D gene: NA; clone size: NA; J gene: TRBJ2-6; V gene: TRBV5-4; CDR3 protein: CASSLAPLDIYSGANVLTF; CDR3 DNA: TGTGCCAGCAGCTTGGCCCCGTTGGACATCTACTCTGGGGCCAACGTCCTGACTTTC
D gene: NA; clone size: NA; J gene: TRBJ2-3; V gene: TRBV6-5; CDR3 protein: CASSQNRDTITQYF; CDR3 DNA: TGTGCCAGCAGTCAAAACCGGGACACCATTACGCAGTATTTT
D gene: TRBD1; clone size: NA; J gene: TRBJ1-5; V gene: TRBV6-1; CDR3 protein: CASSGQGQPQHF; CDR3 DNA: TGTGCCAGCAGTGGACAGGGACAGCCCCAGCATTTT
D gene: TRBD1; clone size: few; J gene: TRBJ1-5; V gene: TRBV19; CDR3 protein: CATRDRGQPQHF; CDR3 DNA: TGTGCCACCCGGGACAGGGGTCAGCCCCAGCATTTT
D gene: NA; clone size: NA; J gene: TRBJ1-5; V gene: TRBV7-9; CDR3 protein: CASSAPEQGASNQPQHF; CDR3 DNA: TGTGCCAGCAGCGCACCCGAACAGGGAGCCAGCAATCAGCCCCAGCATTTT
D gene: TRBD1; clone size: NA; J gene: TRBJ2-5; V gene: TRBV11-3; CDR3 protein: CASSLTFGTGGKETQYF; CDR3 DNA: TGTGCCAGCAGCTTAACATTTGGGACAGGGGGAAAAGAGACCCAGTACTTC
D gene: NA; clone size: NA; J gene: TRBJ1-2; V gene: TRBV5-6; CDR3 protein: CASSLGDNRVGYTF; CDR3 DNA: TGTGCCAGCAGCTTGGGGGACAACCGGGTTGGCTACACCTTC
D gene: NA; clone size: few; J gene: TRBJ1-1; V gene: TRBV7-9; CDR3 protein: CASSPGRREGVNTEAFF; CDR3 DNA: TGTGCCAGCAGCCCTGGTAGGAGGGAAGGGGTGAACACTGAAGCTTTCTTT
D gene: TRBD1; clone size: once; J gene: TRBJ2-3; V gene: TRBV6-6; CDR3 protein: CASSSGQGDLNTQYF; CDR3 DNA: TGTGCCAGCAGTTCTGGACAGGGTGATTTAAATACGCAGTATTTT
D gene: NA; clone size: once; J gene: TRBJ2-7; V gene: TRBV9; CDR3 protein: CASSAGVSYEQYF; CDR3 DNA: TGTGCCAGCAGCGCGGGTGTATCCTACGAGCAGTACTTC
D gene: NA; clone size: NA; J gene: TRBJ2-1; V gene: TRBV5-1; CDR3 protein: CASSLVSFMGNEQFF; CDR3 DNA: TGCGCCAGCAGCTTGGTTAGCTTTATGGGCAATGAGCAGTTCTTC
D gene: NA; clone size: NA; J gene: TRBJ1-2; V gene: TRBV23-1; CDR3 protein: CASSHRDSHILRYGYTF; CDR3 DNA: TGCGCCAGCAGTCATAGAGACAGCCATATCCTCCGCTATGGCTACACCTTC
D gene: TRBD2; clone size: NA; J gene: TRBJ2-7; V gene: TRBV10-3; CDR3 protein: CAISGTRTSGRAVAHEQYF; CDR3 DNA: TGTGCCATCAGTGGCACAAGAACTAGCGGGAGGGCCGTTGCCCACGAGCAGTACTTC
D gene: NA; clone size: NA; J gene: TRBJ2-4; V gene: TRBV11-1; CDR3 protein: CASSSVQGENIQYF; CDR3 DNA: TGTGCCAGCAGCTCGGTGCAGGGTGAAAACATTCAGTACTTC
D gene: NA; clone size: NA; J gene: TRBJ1-2; V gene: TRBV30; CDR3 protein: CAWAILDGYTF; CDR3 DNA: TGTGCCTGGGCGATTCTTGATGGCTACACCTTC
D gene: TRBD2; clone size: NA; J gene: TRBJ2-1; V gene: TRBV28; CDR3 protein: CATDPRTSGINEQFF; CDR3 DNA: TGTGCCACAGACCCAAGGACTAGCGGAATCAATGAGCAGTTCTTC
D gene: NA; clone size: NA; J gene: TRBJ1-2; V gene: TRBV5-4; CDR3 protein: CASSRAGKARYTF; CDR3 DNA: TGTGCCAGCAGCAGGGCAGGGAAAGCCCGCTACACCTTC